One sample yielded the 20 T cell receptor beta chains listed below, sequenced in a study of cytomegalovirus exposure and HLA in healthy donors. The PCR was carried out with 60 Vbeta primers and 13 Jbeta primers. TCRdb's copy holds only in-frame clones and misses some; the assay was immunoSEQ multiplex PCR. Its listing shows under 150,000 clones. The sequenced sample consisted of PBMCs. The receptor source for this set is a man aged 35 to 55 in good health and CMV-seronegative.

The chain uses TRBV5-1 and TRBJ2-7; the match to TRBD2 covers 14 bases. The CDR3 extends over 16 amino acids. From germline, CDR1 is SGHRS and CDR2 YFSETQ. V was pared by 6 bases and J by 1 base, with 6 bases of the junction left unmatched. The CDR3 sequence: CASTFGTSGGSYEQYF. The CDR3 nucleotides are TGCGCCAGCACCTTTGGGACTAGCGGGGGTTCCTACGAGCAGTACTTC.

J is TRBJ2-7 and V is TRBV11-2, with a tentative D call TRBD1 (6 bases). This CDR3 spans 14 amino acids. Germline V gene lookup returns CDR1 SGHAT and CDR2 FQNNGV. Deletions cut 5 bases from V and 0 bases from J, with 11 bases between. CDR3 sequence (DNA): TGTGCCAGCAGCAGATCGGACAGCTCCTACGAGCAGTACTTC. Translated, it gives CASSRSDSSYEQYF.

The chain joins TRBV11-3 to TRBJ2-1; possible D gene TRBD2, 6 bases. CDR1 and CDR2 (germline): SGHNT, YENEEA. There are 14 residues in the CDR3. V was shortened by 3 bases and J by 4 bases, with 10 bases between the two germline ends. The CDR3 DNA is TGTGCCAGCAGCTTTGGACTAACTTACAATGAGCAGTTCTTC. Its protein is CASSFGLTYNEQFF.

The chain is built from TRBV7-6 and TRBJ2-1, with 10 bases identical to TRBD1. Germline V gene lookup returns CDR1 SGHVS and CDR2 FNYEAQ. The CDR3 length is 15 residues. The V gene end was trimmed by 3 bases and the J gene end by 5 bases; junction bases not matched to a gene: 4. As DNA, the CDR3 is TGTGCCAGCAGCTTCAGGACAGGGGGGGACAATGAGCAGTTCTTC. Protein sequence: CASSFRTGGDNEQFF. The whole variable domain, remainder taken from reference TRBV7-6 and TRBJ2-1, is GAGVSQSPRYKVTKRGQDVALRCDPISGHVSLYWYRQALGQGPEFLTYFNYEAQQDKSGLPNDRFSAERPEGSISTLTIQRTEQRDSAMYRCASSFRTGGDNEQFFGPGTRLTVL.

CDR3 bases: TGTGCCAGCTCACCATGGACAGGGGGACAGCCCCAGCATTTT. Amino acid sequence: CASSPWTGGQPQHF. The genes are TRBV18 and TRBJ1-5; TRBD1 aligns across 10 bases. Germline CDR1 reads KGHSH; CDR2 reads LQKENI. The CDR3 covers 14 residues. Trimming took 2 bases from V and 7 from J; bases not matched to a gene: 2.

The chain links TRBV2 to TRBJ2-7; 10 nucleotides line up with TRBD2. J gave up 1 base and V 7 bases, and 1 base lay outside the gene matches. This CDR3 comprises 13 residues. Germline loops: CDR1 SNHLY, CDR2 FYNNEI. Here the CDR3 reads CASIAGGSYEQYF. For the CDR3, the DNA is TGTGCCAGCATAGCGGGGGGATCCTACGAGCAGTACTTC.

The V and J genes are TRBV5-1 and TRBJ2-7; TRBD1 matches 7 bases. V dropped 4 bases and J dropped 0; count of bases not matched to a gene: 4. There are 14 residues in the CDR3. CDR1 is SGHRS and CDR2 is YFSETQ in the germline V gene. In nucleotides, the CDR3 is TGCGCCAGCAGCCGAGCAGGGGGCTCCTACGAGCAGTACTTC. Its translation is CASSRAGGSYEQYF.

The chain uses TRBV5-4 and TRBJ1-2, with TRBD1 as a possible D gene (5 bases). V was shortened by 5 bases and J by 4 bases, with 12 bases between the two germline ends. Germline CDR1 reads SGHNT; CDR2 reads YYREEE (reference sequence). The CDR3 is 13 residues long. The CDR3 loop is CASRGEGPYGYTF. The CDR3 nucleotides read TGTGCCAGCAGGGGGGAGGGGCCCTATGGCTACACCTTC.

This sequence joins TRBV18 and TRBJ1-4, with a weak D call TRBD1 (5 bases). V was pared by 0 bases and J by 7 bases, with 12 bases between. The CDR3 contains 15 residues. Germline assignment: CDR1 KGHSH and CDR2 LQKENI. CDR3 nucleotides: TGTGCCAGCTCACCACCCCCCAGGGCAAGTGAAAAACTGTTTTTT. Translation: CASSPPPRASEKLFF.

The V and J genes are TRBV9 and TRBJ1-1, with 9 positions matching TRBD1. Germline CDR1 is SGDLS and CDR2 is YYNGEE. Unmatched junction bases numbered 10, after V lost 4 bases and J lost 9 bases. The CDR3 consists of 14 residues. The CDR3 sequence is CASSLRAGTGKAFF. The CDR3 DNA reads as TGTGCCAGCAGCCTACGCGCCGGGACAGGGAAAGCTTTCTTT.

V and J are TRBV5-4 and TRBJ1-2, with 7 bases fitting TRBD1. CDR1 is SGHNT, CDR2 YYREEE, per germline (reference sequence). The trim removed 3 bases at V and 2 bases at J, leaving 7 bases unmatched. The CDR3 has 15 residues. CDR3 coding DNA: TGTGCCAGCAGCTATGGACAGGAGGGCAACTATGGCTACACCTTC. Translating gives CASSYGQEGNYGYTF. Based on the CDR3 plus reference TRBV5-4 and TRBJ1-2, the full variable domain is ETGVTQSPTHLIKTRGQQVTLRCSSQSGHNTVSWYQQALGQGPQFIFQYYREEENGRGNFPPRFSGLQFPNYSSELNVNALELDDSALYLCASSYGQEGNYGYTFGSGTRLTVV.

The chain is built from TRBV28 and TRBJ1-1, with TRBD1 identical over 12 bases. The CDR3 length is 15 residues. The germline V gene has CDR1 MDHEN and CDR2 SYDVKM. The V segment lost 8 bases and the J segment 6 bases; nucleotides outside the gene matches: 10. CDR3 protein: CASLTTGTGGPEAFF. The CDR3 region has the DNA TGTGCCAGCCTAACAACCGGGACAGGGGGCCCTGAAGCTTTCTTT.

The chain recombines TRBV7-2 with TRBJ1-5, with D perhaps matching TRBD1 (6 bases). The germline V gene encodes CDR1 SGHTA and CDR2 FQGNSA. The CDR3 length is 14 residues. Trimming stripped 0 bases from V and 5 bases from J, with 8 bases between. As DNA, the CDR3 is TGTGCCAGCAGCTTAGCCAGGGGAGATCAGCCCCAGCATTTT. Translating gives CASSLARGDQPQHF.

V usage is TRBV10-3 and J usage is TRBJ1-4; D remains ambiguous. The V gene lost 0 bases and the J gene lost 6 bases, with 14 bases spanning the gap. The germline CDR1 and CDR2 sequences are ENHRY and SYGVKD. This CDR3 is 16 amino acids long. Written as DNA, the CDR3 is TGTGCCATCAGTGAGTCGAGGGATCCTGCGGATGAAAAACTGTTTTTT. Amino acid sequence: CAISESRDPADEKLFF.

V usage is TRBV2 and J usage is TRBJ1-1; D is possibly TRBD1 (5 bases). V was trimmed by 4 bases and J by 4 bases, leaving 16 bases between them. The CDR3 totals 15 residues. Germline V lookup: CDR1 SNHLY, CDR2 FYNNEI. CDR3 nucleotide sequence: TGTGCCAGCAGTGCCGATGCTTTCGGGGGCACTGAAGCTTTCTTT. This codes for CASSADAFGGTEAFF.

J is TRBJ2-7 and V is TRBV27; D uncertain. V dropped 7 bases and J dropped 4 bases, with 14 bases sitting between them. Germline V lookup: CDR1 MNHEY, CDR2 SMNVEV (reference sequence). The CDR3 covers 13 residues. CDR3 region: CASNNQTIYEQYF. DNA of the CDR3: TGTGCCAGCAACAACCAAACGATTTACGAGCAGTACTTC.

The J gene is TRBJ1-1, the V gene TRBV4-2; no clear D gene. In germline, CDR1 is LGHNA, CDR2 YNFKEQ. The CDR3 loop spans 12 amino acids. V was trimmed by 0 bases and J by 11 bases, leaving 10 bases between them. The CDR3 DNA reads as TGTGCCAGCAGCCAAGATAGCCAGATGGCTTTCTTT. Its protein is CASSQDSQMAFF.

This chain connects TRBV2 to TRBJ1-2, with 7 bases that match TRBD1. The germline V gene encodes CDR1 SNHLY and CDR2 FYNNEI. There are 15 residues in the CDR3. V was pared by 1 base and J by 8 bases, with 10 bases of the junction left unmatched. The DNA of the CDR3 is TGTGCCAGCAGTGAAGGTACAGGGGAGGTTGGCGGCTACACCTTC. The encoded protein is CASSEGTGEVGGYTF.

Worth noting for this clone: The same CDR3 is also encoded by other DNA sequences in this sample. The chain combines TRBV18 with TRBJ2-7; maybe TRBD2 (6 bases). With 2 bases removed from V and 5 bases from J, the gap between germline ends came to 7 bases. Per germline, CDR1 KGHSH and CDR2 LQKENI. CDR3 size: 12 residues. The CDR3 DNA sequence: TGTGCCAGCTCACCATCGGGGGACGAGCAGTACTTC. Its protein is CASSPSGDEQYF.

This chain connects TRBV13 to TRBJ1-4, with D perhaps matching TRBD1 (5 bases). This CDR3 has 13 amino acids. V was trimmed by 5 bases and J by 8 bases, leaving 12 bases between them. Germline CDR1 and CDR2: PRHDT and FYEKMQ (reference sequence). The CDR3 coding sequence is TGTGCCAGCAGCCTCCCCGGGGGGGAAAAACTGTTTTTT. Its translation is CASSLPGGEKLFF.